Below, 11 T cell receptor beta chains from the same sample are listed, as sequenced in a study of Graves' ophthalmopathy and Graves' hyperthyroidism. TCR beta CDR3 regions were amplified from RNA transcripts. HTBI primers primed a first-round RT-PCR, and a second-round multiplex PCR followed. TCRdb recomputed calls from the multiplex PCR reads with MiXCR, one row per CDR3 protein. The sample includes around 600,000 distinct CDR3 sequences, about 40% seen only once; the top ten take about 3.3%. Sequencing input: peripheral blood. All receptors derive from an adult man with Graves' ophthalmopathy.

The table lists this clonotype with many counts. V is TRBV7-2 and J is TRBJ2-7; the D gene is possibly TRBD2 (6 bases). Germline lookup yields CDR1 SGHTA and CDR2 FQGNSA. V was cut by 4 bases and J by 7 bases, with 14 bases left in between. The CDR3 has 13 residues. CDR3 residues: CASSSTLAFEQYF. The CDR3 bases are TGTGCCAGCAGCTCAACGCTAGCGTTTGAGCAGTACTTC.

A remark on this clonotype: Given the absence of the conserved phenylalanine or tryptophan at the CDR3 end, a read error is likely. J is TRBJ2-5 and V is TRBV29-1, with 8 bases that match TRBD1. The CDR3 loop spans 13 amino acids. Germline loops: CDR1 SQVTM, CDR2 ANQGSEA. V dropped 7 bases and J dropped 4; count of bases not matched to a gene: 8. CDR3 nucleotide sequence: TGCAGCGCCCAGACAGGGGTTGCAGAGACCCAGTACTAC. This encodes CSAQTGVAETQYY.

The J gene is TRBJ2-5, the V gene TRBV7-3; TRBD1 matches at 9 bases. This CDR3 region has 19 residues. V lost 6 bases to trimming and J lost 5 bases; unmatched junction nucleotides: 22. Germline values: CDR1 SGHTA, CDR2 FQGTGA. CDR3 sequence (DNA): TGTGCCAGCAGTTTAGGTAGCGGGCGTACAGGGGGCTTTTTGGAGACCCAGTACTTC. It is translated as CASSLGSGRTGGFLETQYF.

This clonotype was seen many times. The chain couples TRBV9 to TRBJ2-2; possibly TRBD2 for D (6 bases). From germline, CDR1 is SGDLS and CDR2 YYNGEE. The CDR3 contains 15 residues. V dropped 6 bases and J dropped 2 bases, with 14 bases sitting between them. DNA of the CDR3: TGTGCCAGCACTTCGGGAGCGTATAACACCGGGGAGCTGTTTTTT. Protein sequence: CASTSGAYNTGELFF. The full variable domain, its missing parts supplied by reference TRBV9 and TRBJ2-2, is DSGVTQTPKHLITATGQRVTLRCSPRSGDLSVYWYQQSLDQGLQFLIQYYNGEERAKGNILERFSAQQFPDLHSELNLSSLELGDSALYFCASTSGAYNTGELFFGEGSRLTVL.

A few counts support this clonotype. The rearrangement uses TRBV10-3 and TRBJ2-3; D not certain. From germline, CDR1 is ENHRY and CDR2 SYGVKD. V lost 4 bases and J lost 4, with 9 bases in between. The CDR3 is made up of 13 amino acids. DNA of the CDR3: TGTGCCATCAGTGGGCGAGAGGCAGATACGCAGTATTTT. Its translation: CAISGREADTQYF.

There are many counts of this clonotype. V gene TRBV2 combines with J gene TRBJ1-1; D gene unclear. The germline V and J ends were trimmed by 8 bases and 1 base, with 11 bases remaining between them. This CDR3 has 13 amino acids. Looked up from germline, CDR1 is SNHLY and CDR2 is FYNNEI. CDR3 nucleotides: TGTGCCAGCGTTTGGACGGCGAACACTGAAGCTTTCTTT. Protein: CASVWTANTEAFF.

In its sample, this clonotype was seen many times. V gene TRBV7-9 combines with J gene TRBJ1-5; 9 bases agree with TRBD1. This CDR3 region has 15 residues. V gave up 1 base and J gave up 5 bases; unmatched junction bases: 3. Germline CDR1 and CDR2: SEHNR and FQNEAQ (reference sequence). CDR3 protein: CASSLGDRDHQPQHF. In DNA, the CDR3 is TGTGCCAGCAGCTTAGGGGACAGGGATCATCAGCCCCAGCATTTT.

This clonotype was observed a single time. The chain links TRBV20-1 to TRBJ2-5, with 9 bases fitting TRBD2. The V segment lost 5 bases and the J segment 4 bases; nucleotides outside the gene matches: 8. The germline CDR1 and CDR2 sequences are DFQATT and SNEGSKA (reference sequence). The CDR3 is 14 amino acids. CDR3 sequence: CSALRREGGETQYF. In DNA form, the CDR3 reads TGCAGTGCTCTAAGGCGGGAGGGGGGAGAGACCCAGTACTTC.

This clonotype was observed at least ten times. J is TRBJ1-3 and V is TRBV10-3; D gene unclear. The CDR3 contains 16 residues. V shed 2 bases and J shed 1 base, with 12 bases lying between them. Germline lookup yields CDR1 ENHRY and CDR2 SYGVKD. The CDR3 DNA reads TGTGCCATCAGTGAGGCGAAAGGCCTTTCTGGAAACACCATATATTTT. This codes for CAISEAKGLSGNTIYF.

The rearrangement links TRBV29-1 to TRBJ2-7, with 8 bases fitting TRBD1. After removal of 4 bases from V and 6 bases from J, the junction contained 8 bases not matched to a gene. Germline V CDR1 and CDR2: SQVTM, ANQGSEA. This CDR3 is 13 amino acids long. The CDR3 loop is CSVGQGQGSEQYF. Here the CDR3 DNA reads TGCAGCGTTGGACAGGGGCAAGGGAGCGAGCAGTACTTC.

The CDR3 protein is CASHQGLANNEQFF. The CDR3 bases are TGTGCCAGCCATCAGGGACTAGCGAACAATGAGCAGTTCTTC. The chain joins TRBV2 to TRBJ2-1; 10 positions agree with TRBD2. The germline gives CDR1 SNHLY, CDR2 FYNNEI. V lost 8 bases to trimming and J lost 5 bases; unmatched junction nucleotides: 6. The CDR3 is made up of 14 amino acids.